This TCR beta chain came from a study of T cell repertoires in cytomegalovirus infection. The overall study: Shared public TCR beta signatures pointed to both CMV infection and a matching HLA type. Study results and limitations: Of the TCR beta families, the public ones yielded a cumulative frequency that identified carriers of CMV plus the relevant HLA. HLA-C-restricted TCR beta clonotypes specific for CMV led the ex vivo response.

Worth noting for this clonotype: The antigen remains unidentified.

The CDR3 sequence is 13 residues long. Per the germline V gene, CDR1 is SNHLY and CDR2 is FYNNEI. V shed 8 bases and J shed 0 bases, with 8 bases lying between them. MiXCR was run by TCRdb on the reads, yielding one entry per CDR3 protein. The repertoire has roughly 340,000 distinct CDR3 sequences, about 29% of them found once; the top ten carry around 19%. The chain employs TRBV2 and TRBJ1-5; TRBD1 is a possible D gene (5 bases). This TCR came from a human donor in good health (CMV status not recorded). Some clones in this sample may be carry-over from other donors' samples. The source was cultured PBMCs, collected from culture after CMV antigen stimulation. The CDR3 region has the DNA TGTGCCAGCGCAGGGCTTAGCAATCAGCCCCAGCATTTT. Translated, it gives CASAGLSNQPQHF.